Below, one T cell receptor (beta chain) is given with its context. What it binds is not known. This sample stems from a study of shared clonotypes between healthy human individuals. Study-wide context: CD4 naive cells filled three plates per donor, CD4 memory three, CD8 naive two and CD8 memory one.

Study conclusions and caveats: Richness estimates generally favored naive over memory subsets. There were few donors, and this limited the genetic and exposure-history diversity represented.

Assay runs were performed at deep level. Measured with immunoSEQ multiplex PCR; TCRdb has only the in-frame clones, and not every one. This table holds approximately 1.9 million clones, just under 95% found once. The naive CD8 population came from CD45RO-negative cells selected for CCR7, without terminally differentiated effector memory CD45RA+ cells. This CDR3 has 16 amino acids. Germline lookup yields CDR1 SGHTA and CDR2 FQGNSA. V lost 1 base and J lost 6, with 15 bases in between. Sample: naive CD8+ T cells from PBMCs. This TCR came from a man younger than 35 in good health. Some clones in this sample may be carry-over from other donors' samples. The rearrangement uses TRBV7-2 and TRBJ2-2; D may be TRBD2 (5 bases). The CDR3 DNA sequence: TGTGCCAGCAGCTTAGTAACGGGGAGAGACCCCGGGGAGCTGTTTTTT. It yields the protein CASSLVTGRDPGELFF.